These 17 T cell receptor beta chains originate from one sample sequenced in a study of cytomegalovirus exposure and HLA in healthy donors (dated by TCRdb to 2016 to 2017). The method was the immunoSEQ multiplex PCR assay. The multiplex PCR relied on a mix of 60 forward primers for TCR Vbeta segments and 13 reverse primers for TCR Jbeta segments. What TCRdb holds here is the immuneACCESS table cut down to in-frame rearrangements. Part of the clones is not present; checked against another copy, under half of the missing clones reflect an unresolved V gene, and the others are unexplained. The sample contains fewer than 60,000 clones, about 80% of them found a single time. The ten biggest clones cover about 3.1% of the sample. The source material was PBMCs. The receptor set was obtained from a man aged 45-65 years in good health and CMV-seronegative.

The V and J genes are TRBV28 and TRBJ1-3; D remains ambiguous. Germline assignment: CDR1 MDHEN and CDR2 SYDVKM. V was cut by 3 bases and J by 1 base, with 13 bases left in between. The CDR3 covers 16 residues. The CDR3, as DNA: TGTGCCAGCAGTTTGGTTCTTGGAGGTTCTGGAAACACCATATATTTT. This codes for CASSLVLGGSGNTIYF.

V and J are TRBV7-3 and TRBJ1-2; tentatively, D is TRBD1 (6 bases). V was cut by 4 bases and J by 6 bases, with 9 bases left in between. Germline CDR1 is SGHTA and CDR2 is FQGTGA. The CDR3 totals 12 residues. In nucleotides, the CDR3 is TGTGCCAGCAGCTCACGGGACAATGGCTACACCTTC. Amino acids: CASSSRDNGYTF.

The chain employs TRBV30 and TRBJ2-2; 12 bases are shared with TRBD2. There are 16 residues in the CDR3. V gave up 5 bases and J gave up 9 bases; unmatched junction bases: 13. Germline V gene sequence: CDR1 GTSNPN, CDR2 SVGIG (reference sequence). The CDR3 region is CAWDIASGGAVRELFF. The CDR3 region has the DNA TGTGCCTGGGACATAGCTAGCGGGGGGGCGGTCCGGGAGCTGTTTTTT.

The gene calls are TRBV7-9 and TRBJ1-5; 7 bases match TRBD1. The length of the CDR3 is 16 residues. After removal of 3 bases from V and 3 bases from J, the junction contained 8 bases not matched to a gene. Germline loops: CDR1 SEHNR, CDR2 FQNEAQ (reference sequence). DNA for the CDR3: TGTGCCAGCAGCTTGTCAACAGGGGTTAACAATCAGCCCCAGCATTTT. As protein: CASSLSTGVNNQPQHF. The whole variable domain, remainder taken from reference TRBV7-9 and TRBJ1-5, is DTGVSQNPRHKITKRGQNVTFRCDPISEHNRLYWYRQTLGQGPEFLTYFQNEAQLEKSRLLSDRFSAERPKGSFSTLEIQRTEQGDSAMYLCASSLSTGVNNQPQHFGDGTRLSIL.

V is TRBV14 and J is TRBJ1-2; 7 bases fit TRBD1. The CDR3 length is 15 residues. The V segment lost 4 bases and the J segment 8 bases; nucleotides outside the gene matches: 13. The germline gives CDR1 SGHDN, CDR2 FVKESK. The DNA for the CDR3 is TGTGCCAGCAGCCTGACAGGGTATGGCTTCGCGGGCTACACCTTC. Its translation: CASSLTGYGFAGYTF.

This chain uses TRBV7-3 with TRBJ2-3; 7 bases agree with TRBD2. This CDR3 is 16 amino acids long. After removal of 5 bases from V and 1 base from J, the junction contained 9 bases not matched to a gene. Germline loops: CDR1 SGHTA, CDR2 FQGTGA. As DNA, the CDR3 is TGTGCCAGCAGCATACCTCGGGGGGACGGCACAGATACGCAGTATTTT. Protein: CASSIPRGDGTDTQYF.

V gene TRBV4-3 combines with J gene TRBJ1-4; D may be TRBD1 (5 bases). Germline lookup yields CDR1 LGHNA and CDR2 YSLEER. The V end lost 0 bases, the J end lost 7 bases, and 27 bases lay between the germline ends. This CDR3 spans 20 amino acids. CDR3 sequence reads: CASSQDPSPGGGTALEKLFF. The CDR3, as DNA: TGCGCCAGCAGCCAAGACCCCTCTCCCGGAGGCGGGACGGCCCTTGAAAAACTGTTTTTT.

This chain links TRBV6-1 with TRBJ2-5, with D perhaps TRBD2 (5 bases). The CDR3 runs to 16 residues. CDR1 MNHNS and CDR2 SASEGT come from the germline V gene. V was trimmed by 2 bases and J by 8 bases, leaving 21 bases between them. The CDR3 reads CASSEMPQVSGETQYF. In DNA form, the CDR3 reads TGTGCCAGCAGTGAAATGCCGCAGGTTTCCGGGGAAACCCAGTACTTC.

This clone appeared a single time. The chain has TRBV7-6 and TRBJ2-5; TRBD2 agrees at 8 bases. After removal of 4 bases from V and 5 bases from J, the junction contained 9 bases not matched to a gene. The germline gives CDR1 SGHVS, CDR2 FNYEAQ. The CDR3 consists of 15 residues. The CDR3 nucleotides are TGTGCCAGCAGCTCGGGGACTAGTCTGATGGAGACCCAGTACTTC. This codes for CASSSGTSLMETQYF.

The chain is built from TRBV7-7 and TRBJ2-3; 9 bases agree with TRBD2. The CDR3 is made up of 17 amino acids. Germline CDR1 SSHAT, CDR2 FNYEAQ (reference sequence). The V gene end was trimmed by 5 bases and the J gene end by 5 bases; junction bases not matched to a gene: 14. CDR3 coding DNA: TGTGCCAGCAGCCACCGCCTAGCGGGGAGGCGGGTAGATACGCAGTATTTT. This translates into CASSHRLAGRRVDTQYF.

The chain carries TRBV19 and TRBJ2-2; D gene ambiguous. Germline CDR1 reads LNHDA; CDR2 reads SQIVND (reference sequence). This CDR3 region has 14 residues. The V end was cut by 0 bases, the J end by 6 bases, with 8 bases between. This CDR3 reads CASSIDGLAGELFF. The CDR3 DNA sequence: TGTGCCAGTAGTATAGATGGCCTAGCCGGGGAGCTGTTTTTT.

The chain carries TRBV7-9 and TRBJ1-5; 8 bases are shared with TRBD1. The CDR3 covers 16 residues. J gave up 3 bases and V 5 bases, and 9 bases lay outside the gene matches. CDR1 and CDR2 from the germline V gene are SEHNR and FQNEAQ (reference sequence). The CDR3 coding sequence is TGTGCCAGCAGCCAGAGACAGGGGTCGCCCAATCAGCCCCAGCATTTT. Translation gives CASSQRQGSPNQPQHF.

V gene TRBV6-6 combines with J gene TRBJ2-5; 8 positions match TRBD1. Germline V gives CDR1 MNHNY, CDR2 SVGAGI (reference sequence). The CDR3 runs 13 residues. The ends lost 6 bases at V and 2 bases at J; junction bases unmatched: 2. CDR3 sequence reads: CASRTGGQETQYF. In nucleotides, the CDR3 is TGTGCCAGCAGAACAGGGGGACAAGAGACCCAGTACTTC.

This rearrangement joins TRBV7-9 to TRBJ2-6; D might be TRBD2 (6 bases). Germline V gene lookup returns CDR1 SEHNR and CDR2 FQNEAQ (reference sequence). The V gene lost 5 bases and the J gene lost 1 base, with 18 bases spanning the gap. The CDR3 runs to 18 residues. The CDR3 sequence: CASSLREWGVSGANVLTF. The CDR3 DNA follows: TGTGCCAGCAGCCTTCGAGAATGGGGGGTGTCTGGGGCCAACGTCCTGACTTTC.

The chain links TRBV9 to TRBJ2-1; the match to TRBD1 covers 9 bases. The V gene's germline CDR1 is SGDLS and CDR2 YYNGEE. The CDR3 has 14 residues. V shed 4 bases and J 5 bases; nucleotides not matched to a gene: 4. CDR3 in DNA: TGTGCCAGCAGCCTTCGGACAGGGGACAATGAGCAGTTCTTC. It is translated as CASSLRTGDNEQFF. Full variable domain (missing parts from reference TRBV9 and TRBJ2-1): DSGVTQTPKHLITATGQRVTLRCSPRSGDLSVYWYQQSLDQGLQFLIQYYNGEERAKGNILERFSAQQFPDLHSELNLSSLELGDSALYFCASSLRTGDNEQFFGPGTRLTVL.

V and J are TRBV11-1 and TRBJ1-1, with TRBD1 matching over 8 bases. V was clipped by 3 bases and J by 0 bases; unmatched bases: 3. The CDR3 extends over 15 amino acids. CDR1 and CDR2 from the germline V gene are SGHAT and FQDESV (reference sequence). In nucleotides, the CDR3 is TGTGCCAGCAGCTTTATGACAGGGGTGAACACTGAAGCTTTCTTT. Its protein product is CASSFMTGVNTEAFF.

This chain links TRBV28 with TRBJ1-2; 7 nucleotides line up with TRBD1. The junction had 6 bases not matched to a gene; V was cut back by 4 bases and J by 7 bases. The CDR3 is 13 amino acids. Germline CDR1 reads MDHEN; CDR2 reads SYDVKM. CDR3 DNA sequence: TGTGCCAGCAGTTCGGGACAGTTCTTTGGCTACACCTTC. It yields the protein CASSSGQFFGYTF.